These T cell receptor beta chains were read from a single sample in a study of blood T cell repertoires in COVID-19. The data were produced by immunoSEQ multiplex PCR, yet TCRdb's version contains in-frame clones alone and is incomplete. Found here are some 120,000 clones, approximately 88% of them singletons; the top ten hold under 15%. Sequenced: peripheral blood. The origin of the receptors is a woman aged 25 to 39 who had recovered from COVID-19. Each CDR3 is given with its conserved first and last residue. Fields, in order: clone size, D gene, V gene, J gene, CDR3 protein, CDR3 DNA. D genes are given only for firm matches. Clone size, where shown, is once, few, many, or a class for clones that have expanded.

abundance: NA; d_gene: TRBD1; v_gene: TRBV19; j_gene: TRBJ1-4; CDR3aa: CASRNRGQGEKLFF; CDR3nt: TGTGCCAGTAGGAACAGGGGGCAGGGTGAAAAACTGTTTTTT
abundance: NA; d_gene: NA; v_gene: TRBV12-3/TRBV12-4; j_gene: TRBJ1-6; CDR3aa: CASSLRDSPLHF; CDR3nt: TGTGCCAGCAGTTTACGGGATTCACCCCTCCACTTT
abundance: NA; d_gene: NA; v_gene: TRBV6-4; j_gene: TRBJ2-5; CDR3aa: CASNRTGLQETQYF; CDR3nt: TGTGCCAGCAATAGAACAGGCCTCCAAGAGACCCAGTACTTC
abundance: few; d_gene: NA; v_gene: TRBV11-2; j_gene: TRBJ1-4; CDR3aa: CASSLDDERITTNEKLFF; CDR3nt: TGTGCCAGCAGCTTAGATGATGAGAGAATCACAACTAATGAAAAACTGTTTTTT
abundance: NA; d_gene: TRBD2; v_gene: TRBV6-1; j_gene: TRBJ2-1; CDR3aa: CASSAVGGSSYNEQFF; CDR3nt: TGTGCCAGCAGTGCCGTGGGCGGGAGCTCCTACAATGAGCAGTTCTTC
abundance: NA; d_gene: NA; v_gene: TRBV7-5; j_gene: TRBJ2-1; CDR3aa: CARSSRTSGSGSYNEQFF; CDR3nt: TGTGCCAGAAGCTCTAGGACTAGCGGGAGTGGGTCCTACAATGAGCAGTTCTTC
abundance: NA; d_gene: TRBD2; v_gene: TRBV6-6; j_gene: TRBJ2-1; CDR3aa: CATNPGEGWEQFF; CDR3nt: TGTGCCACCAACCCTGGGGAGGGTTGGGAGCAGTTCTTC
abundance: NA; d_gene: NA; v_gene: TRBV3-1/TRBV3-2; j_gene: TRBJ2-4; CDR3aa: CASSQGLGGQNIQYF; CDR3nt: TGTGCCAGCAGCCAAGGTTTGGGGGGTCAAAACATTCAGTACTTC
abundance: NA; d_gene: TRBD1; v_gene: TRBV30; j_gene: TRBJ1-2; CDR3aa: CAWSEQGNYGYTF; CDR3nt: TGTGCCTGGAGTGAACAGGGGAACTATGGCTACACCTTC
abundance: NA; d_gene: TRBD1; v_gene: TRBV7-6; j_gene: TRBJ2-1; CDR3aa: CASSSELITDRGLNEQFF; CDR3nt: TGTGCCAGCAGCTCAGAGCTCATTACTGACAGGGGGCTAAATGAGCAGTTCTTC
abundance: NA; d_gene: NA; v_gene: TRBV23-1; j_gene: TRBJ1-1; CDR3aa: CASSQTRNTEAFF; CDR3nt: TGCGCCAGCAGTCAAACCAGGAACACTGAAGCTTTCTTT
abundance: few; d_gene: NA; v_gene: TRBV6-6; j_gene: TRBJ2-7; CDR3aa: CASSQTSEQYF; CDR3nt: TGTGCCAGCAGTCAGACTAGCGAGCAGTACTTC
abundance: NA; d_gene: NA; v_gene: TRBV4-2; j_gene: TRBJ1-6; CDR3aa: CASSQEGSSYNSPLHF; CDR3nt: TGTGCCAGCAGCCAAGAAGGGAGCTCCTATAATTCACCCCTCCACTTT
abundance: many; d_gene: NA; v_gene: TRBV12-3/TRBV12-4; j_gene: TRBJ1-1; CDR3aa: CASSPGNTEAFF; CDR3nt: TGTGCCAGCAGCCCCGGGAACACTGAAGCTTTCTTT
abundance: NA; d_gene: NA; v_gene: TRBV21-1; j_gene: TRBJ2-7; CDR3aa: CASSPQDRGRVFGSQYF; CDR3nt: TGTGCCAGCAGCCCCCAGGACAGGGGCAGGGTTTTCGGATCTCAGTACTTC
abundance: NA; d_gene: TRBD1; v_gene: TRBV5-4; j_gene: TRBJ2-3; CDR3aa: CASSRTGGAHTDTQYF; CDR3nt: TGTGCCAGCAGCCGGACAGGGGGCGCTCATACAGATACGCAGTATTTT
abundance: NA; d_gene: TRBD2; v_gene: TRBV5-1; j_gene: TRBJ2-5; CDR3aa: CASSLATSGETQYF; CDR3nt: TGCGCCAGCAGCTTGGCGACTAGCGGTGAGACCCAGTACTTC
abundance: few; d_gene: NA; v_gene: TRBV7-8; j_gene: TRBJ1-2; CDR3aa: CASSLEARDYGYTF; CDR3nt: TGTGCCAGCAGCTTAGAGGCCAGGGATTATGGCTACACCTTC
abundance: NA; d_gene: TRBD1; v_gene: TRBV3-1/TRBV3-2; j_gene: TRBJ1-1; CDR3aa: CASSAGQLSTEAFF; CDR3nt: TGTGCCAGCAGCGCGGGACAGCTAAGCACTGAAGCTTTCTTT
abundance: NA; d_gene: NA; v_gene: TRBV13; j_gene: TRBJ1-2; CDR3aa: CASSFGQSKDGYTF; CDR3nt: TGTGCCAGCAGCTTCGGACAGAGTAAGGATGGCTACACCTTC
abundance: NA; d_gene: TRBD1; v_gene: TRBV12-5; j_gene: TRBJ1-1; CDR3aa: CASASYAGGLFTEAFF; CDR3nt: TGTGCTAGTGCTTCCTATGCAGGGGGGTTGTTCACTGAAGCTTTCTTT
abundance: NA; d_gene: NA; v_gene: TRBV18; j_gene: TRBJ2-2; CDR3aa: CASSSTQQGYDGELFF; CDR3nt: TGTGCCAGCTCATCTACCCAACAGGGATACGACGGGGAGCTGTTTTTT
abundance: NA; d_gene: TRBD1; v_gene: TRBV6-5; j_gene: TRBJ1-4; CDR3aa: CASSYTQTGGNEKLFF; CDR3nt: TGTGCCAGCAGTTACACGCAGACAGGGGGAAATGAAAAACTGTTTTTT
abundance: NA; d_gene: TRBD1; v_gene: TRBV19; j_gene: TRBJ1-6; CDR3aa: CASSILQGASAPLHF; CDR3nt: TGTGCCAGTAGTATCCTACAGGGGGCGAGCGCACCCCTCCACTTT
abundance: NA; d_gene: NA; v_gene: TRBV18; j_gene: TRBJ2-7; CDR3aa: CASSPSGPYRAYEQYF; CDR3nt: TGTGCCAGCTCACCGTCTGGGCCGTACAGGGCCTACGAGCAGTACTTC
abundance: NA; d_gene: TRBD1; v_gene: TRBV11-3; j_gene: TRBJ2-3; CDR3aa: CASSTGARTTDTQYF; CDR3nt: TGTGCCAGCAGTACAGGGGCGCGGACCACAGATACGCAGTATTTT
abundance: NA; d_gene: NA; v_gene: TRBV19; j_gene: TRBJ2-7; CDR3aa: CASSIPGPLYEQYF; CDR3nt: TGTGCCAGTAGTATACCTGGCCCCCTCTACGAGCAGTACTTC
abundance: NA; d_gene: TRBD2; v_gene: TRBV27; j_gene: TRBJ2-3; CDR3aa: CASSRLGGGRSSTDTQYF; CDR3nt: TGTGCCAGCAGCCGACTGGGGGGCGGGAGGTCAAGCACAGATACGCAGTATTTT
abundance: once; d_gene: NA; v_gene: TRBV7-8; j_gene: TRBJ1-3; CDR3aa: CASSLRNPGNTIYF; CDR3nt: TGTGCCAGCAGCCTCAGGAATCCTGGAAACACCATATATTTT
abundance: NA; d_gene: NA; v_gene: TRBV7-2; j_gene: TRBJ1-1; CDR3aa: CASSLAGGSTEAFF; CDR3nt: TGTGCCAGCAGCTTAGCGGGGGGGAGCACTGAAGCTTTCTTT
abundance: NA; d_gene: NA; v_gene: TRBV6-2/TRBV6-3; j_gene: TRBJ2-5; CDR3aa: CASSYYSRETQYF; CDR3nt: TGTGCCAGCAGTTACTACTCCCGAGAGACCCAGTACTTC
abundance: NA; d_gene: TRBD1; v_gene: TRBV19; j_gene: TRBJ2-1; CDR3aa: CASSIVGQGIYNEQFF; CDR3nt: TGTGCCAGTAGTATAGTGGGACAGGGGATTTACAATGAGCAGTTCTTC
abundance: NA; d_gene: NA; v_gene: TRBV5-4; j_gene: TRBJ2-7; CDR3aa: CASSSSQTYEQYF; CDR3nt: TGTGCCAGCAGCTCGTCCCAGACCTACGAGCAGTACTTC
abundance: NA; d_gene: TRBD2; v_gene: TRBV5-5; j_gene: TRBJ2-3; CDR3aa: CASSLGSPTSGARDTQYF; CDR3nt: TGTGCCAGCAGCTTGGGGTCTCCGACTAGCGGGGCTCGGGATACGCAGTATTTT
abundance: NA; d_gene: NA; v_gene: TRBV6-5; j_gene: TRBJ1-1; CDR3aa: CASSYLWGVAEAFF; CDR3nt: TGTGCCAGCAGTTACCTATGGGGCGTAGCTGAAGCTTTCTTT
abundance: NA; d_gene: TRBD1; v_gene: TRBV7-9; j_gene: TRBJ1-5; CDR3aa: CASSHTGGNQPQHF; CDR3nt: TGTGCCAGCAGCCATACAGGGGGCAATCAGCCCCAGCATTTT
abundance: NA; d_gene: TRBD2; v_gene: TRBV7-9; j_gene: TRBJ2-2; CDR3aa: CASSLPGLAVNTGELFF; CDR3nt: TGTGCCAGCAGCCTACCGGGACTAGCGGTCAACACCGGGGAGCTGTTTTTT
abundance: NA; d_gene: TRBD2; v_gene: TRBV9; j_gene: TRBJ2-7; CDR3aa: CASSAGTSGVYEQYF; CDR3nt: TGTGCCAGCAGCGCAGGGACTAGCGGGGTATACGAGCAGTACTTC
abundance: NA; d_gene: NA; v_gene: TRBV11-2; j_gene: TRBJ2-5; CDR3aa: CASSYAGADQETQYF; CDR3nt: TGTGCCAGCAGCTACGCGGGGGCCGACCAAGAGACCCAGTACTTC
abundance: NA; d_gene: NA; v_gene: TRBV30; j_gene: TRBJ2-2; CDR3aa: CAWRRAEYPGELFF; CDR3nt: TGTGCCTGGAGGCGGGCAGAGTATCCCGGGGAGCTGTTTTTT
abundance: few; d_gene: NA; v_gene: TRBV7-3; j_gene: TRBJ2-7; CDR3aa: CASSDIQQYF; CDR3nt: TGTGCCAGCAGCGACATTCAGCAGTACTTC
abundance: once; d_gene: TRBD2; v_gene: TRBV3-1/TRBV3-2; j_gene: TRBJ2-7; CDR3aa: CASSQDASGVDEQYF; CDR3nt: TGTGCCAGCAGCCAGGATGCTAGCGGGGTCGACGAGCAGTACTTC
abundance: NA; d_gene: TRBD1; v_gene: TRBV6-6; j_gene: TRBJ2-1; CDR3aa: CAILIRQGTYNEQFF; CDR3nt: TGTGCCATCCTGATAAGACAGGGGACCTACAATGAGCAGTTCTTC
abundance: NA; d_gene: NA; v_gene: TRBV5-5; j_gene: TRBJ1-4; CDR3aa: CASLREPIDEKLFF; CDR3nt: TGTGCCAGCTTAAGGGAGCCTATAGATGAAAAACTGTTTTTT
abundance: once; d_gene: NA; v_gene: TRBV11-2; j_gene: TRBJ2-3; CDR3aa: CASSPWEVSTDTQYF; CDR3nt: TGTGCCAGCAGCCCCTGGGAGGTCAGCACAGATACGCAGTATTTT
abundance: NA; d_gene: NA; v_gene: TRBV29-1; j_gene: TRBJ1-1; CDR3aa: CSGMTDLNTEAFF; CDR3nt: TGCAGCGGCATGACAGATTTGAACACTGAAGCTTTCTTT
abundance: NA; d_gene: TRBD2; v_gene: TRBV27; j_gene: TRBJ2-7; CDR3aa: CASSFPGLAGGPYEQYF; CDR3nt: TGTGCCAGCAGTTTCCCGGGACTAGCGGGAGGGCCGTACGAGCAGTACTTC
abundance: NA; d_gene: TRBD2; v_gene: TRBV4-2; j_gene: TRBJ2-6; CDR3aa: CASSQGLAGGFSGANVLTF; CDR3nt: TGTGCCAGCAGCCAGGGACTAGCGGGGGGGTTCTCTGGGGCCAACGTCCTGACTTTC